The rows below give T cell receptor beta chains drawn from one sample of a study of PD-L1 blockade in urothelial cancer. TCRdb keeps only in-frame clones here, not all; method: immunoSEQ multiplex PCR. The table records about 40,000 clones, roughly 84% of them present only once. The sample here was PBMCs, taken around atezolizumab (anti-PD-L1) treatment. Receptors originate from a man aged 35 to 55 with urothelial cancer. CDR3s include the opening cysteine and the closing phenylalanine or tryptophan. The order of the fields is D gene, J gene, V gene, clone size, CDR3 DNA, CDR3 protein. The D gene is left open where the match is weak. The size field is filled for only some rows; it gives once, few, many or a size class.

D: -; J: TRBJ1-2; V: TRBV20-1; size: -; DNA: TGCAGTGTCCGCAGGGGAGATGGCTACACCTTC; CDR3: CSVRRGDGYTF
D: TRBD1; J: TRBJ1-1; V: TRBV19; size: -; DNA: TGTGCCAGCCTCCGGCGGGACAGGGAAACTGAAGCTTTCTTT; CDR3: CASLRRDRETEAFF
D: -; J: TRBJ1-1; V: TRBV5-1; size: once; DNA: TGCGCCAGCAGCGCCGGGGGGGCGGGGACTGAAGCTTTCTTT; CDR3: CASSAGGAGTEAFF
D: -; J: TRBJ1-2; V: TRBV30; size: -; DNA: TGTGCCTGGACGGACAGCAACTATGGCTACACCTTC; CDR3: CAWTDSNYGYTF
D: -; J: TRBJ2-2; V: TRBV7-9; size: -; DNA: TGTGCCAGCAGCCGGGAGCTGGACACCGGGGAGCTGTTTTTT; CDR3: CASSRELDTGELFF
D: TRBD2; J: TRBJ2-5; V: TRBV7-9; size: -; DNA: TGTGCCAGCAGCCCCGGGGGGGTACCAAAAGAGACCCAGTACTTC; CDR3: CASSPGGVPKETQYF
D: -; J: TRBJ1-2; V: TRBV28; size: -; DNA: TGTGCCAGCAAGATTTTTACCCCTAGACTTAACTATGGCTACACCTTC; CDR3: CASKIFTPRLNYGYTF
D: TRBD2; J: TRBJ2-3; V: TRBV7-2; size: -; DNA: TGTGCCAGCAGCAGCAGCGGGATGTCTGGCACAGATACGCAGTATTTT; CDR3: CASSSSGMSGTDTQYF
D: -; J: TRBJ2-7; V: TRBV6-1; size: -; DNA: TGTGCCAGCAGTGAACGGGGCTACGAGCAGTACTTC; CDR3: CASSERGYEQYF
D: -; J: TRBJ2-3; V: TRBV9; size: -; DNA: TGTGCCAGCAGCGTAGCAGGACATAGAGCAGATACGCAGTATTTT; CDR3: CASSVAGHRADTQYF
D: TRBD2; J: TRBJ2-7; V: TRBV13; size: -; DNA: TGTGCCAGCAGCTTACCTATTGAGGGGAGGGACGAGCAGTACTTC; CDR3: CASSLPIEGRDEQYF
D: TRBD2; J: TRBJ2-2; V: TRBV28; size: -; DNA: TGTGCCAGCAGTTCTAAAAGACTAGCGGGAGGCGGCACCGGGGAGCTGTTTTTT; CDR3: CASSSKRLAGGGTGELFF
D: TRBD1; J: TRBJ1-1; V: TRBV5-4; size: -; DNA: TGTGCCAGCAGCTTGGGGACAGGGTCCGAAGCTTTCTTT; CDR3: CASSLGTGSEAFF
D: -; J: TRBJ2-5; V: TRBV7-9; size: few; DNA: TGTGCCAGCAGCCCCAAAAGGCGAGTCGGGGAGACCCAGTACTTC; CDR3: CASSPKRRVGETQYF
D: TRBD1; J: TRBJ1-1; V: TRBV29-1; size: -; DNA: TGCAGCGTCAAGACAGGGCCGAACACTGAAGCTTTCTTT; CDR3: CSVKTGPNTEAFF
D: -; J: TRBJ1-2; V: TRBV19; size: -; DNA: TGTGCCAGTAGTTCCTCGGACACAGAGATTAGAGTCAGGGGCTACACCTTC; CDR3: CASSSSDTEIRVRGYTF
D: -; J: TRBJ2-7; V: TRBV27; size: -; DNA: TGTGCCAGCAGTGCCCATAGCCAGGGTTACGAGCAGTACTTC; CDR3: CASSAHSQGYEQYF
D: -; J: TRBJ1-2; V: TRBV19; size: -; DNA: TGTGCCAGTAAGGGCCCGGCCAGCGGCGGCTACACCTTC; CDR3: CASKGPASGGYTF
D: TRBD1; J: TRBJ1-4; V: TRBV28; size: -; DNA: TGTGCCAGCAGCCGTTTTGGACAGGGAAGAGAAAAACTGTTTTTT; CDR3: CASSRFGQGREKLFF
D: -; J: TRBJ1-2; V: TRBV6-5; size: -; DNA: TGTGCCAGCAGTTACTCCAGCGGGGGGACCAATGGCTACACCTTC; CDR3: CASSYSSGGTNGYTF
D: TRBD2; J: TRBJ2-1; V: TRBV4-1; size: -; DNA: TGCGCCAGCAGCCCCTGGAGCGGGATGATCTCCTACAATGAGCAGTTCTTC; CDR3: CASSPWSGMISYNEQFF
D: TRBD2; J: TRBJ2-3; V: TRBV9; size: -; DNA: TGTGCCAGCAGCGTAGTAGCGGGAGCGGGTATGAGGACAGATACGCAGTATTTT; CDR3: CASSVVAGAGMRTDTQYF
D: TRBD1; J: TRBJ1-1; V: TRBV7-3; size: -; DNA: TGTGCCAGCAGTCTAAATGGGAACCCTAGGGACAGAAGGGACGGAGCTTTCTTT; CDR3: CASSLNGNPRDRRDGAFF
D: -; J: TRBJ1-2; V: TRBV4-1; size: -; DNA: TGCGCCAGCAGCCAACCTAGCGGGCGCCCCCTGTCCGGCTACACCTTC; CDR3: CASSQPSGRPLSGYTF
D: TRBD2; J: TRBJ2-4; V: TRBV7-3; size: -; DNA: TGTGCCAGCAGCTTAATTCCGACTAGCGGGGGGTCTCTAGCCAAAAACATTCAGTACTTC; CDR3: CASSLIPTSGGSLAKNIQYF
D: -; J: TRBJ2-7; V: TRBV18; size: -; DNA: TGTGCCAGCTCCCCCCAAGGGGGAGCCTCCTACGAGCAGTACTTC; CDR3: CASSPQGGASYEQYF
D: -; J: TRBJ1-3; V: TRBV6-5; size: -; DNA: TGTGCCAGCAGTTTCCAGGGGACTGGAAACACCATATATTTT; CDR3: CASSFQGTGNTIYF
D: TRBD1; J: TRBJ2-7; V: TRBV7-8; size: -; DNA: TGTGCCAGCAGCTCGCCGGGACAGGGGGAAAAATACGAGCAGTACTTC; CDR3: CASSSPGQGEKYEQYF